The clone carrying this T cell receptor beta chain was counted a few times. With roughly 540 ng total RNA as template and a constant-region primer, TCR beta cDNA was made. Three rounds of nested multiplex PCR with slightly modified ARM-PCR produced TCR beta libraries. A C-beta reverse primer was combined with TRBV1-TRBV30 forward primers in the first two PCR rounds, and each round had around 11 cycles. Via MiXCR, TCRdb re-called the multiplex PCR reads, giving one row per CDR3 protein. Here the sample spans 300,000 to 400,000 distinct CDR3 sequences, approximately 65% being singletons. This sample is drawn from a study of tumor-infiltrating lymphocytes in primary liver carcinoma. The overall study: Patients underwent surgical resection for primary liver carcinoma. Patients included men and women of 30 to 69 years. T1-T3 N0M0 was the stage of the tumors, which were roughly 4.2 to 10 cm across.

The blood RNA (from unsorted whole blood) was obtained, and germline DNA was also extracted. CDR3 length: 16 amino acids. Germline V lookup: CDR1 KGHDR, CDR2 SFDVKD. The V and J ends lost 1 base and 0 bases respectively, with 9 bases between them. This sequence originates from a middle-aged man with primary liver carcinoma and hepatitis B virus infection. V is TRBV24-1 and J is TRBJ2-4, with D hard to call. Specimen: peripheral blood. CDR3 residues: CATSDFSILAKNIQYF. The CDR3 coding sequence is TGTGCCACCAGTGATTTCTCGATCCTAGCCAAAAACATTCAGTACTTC.